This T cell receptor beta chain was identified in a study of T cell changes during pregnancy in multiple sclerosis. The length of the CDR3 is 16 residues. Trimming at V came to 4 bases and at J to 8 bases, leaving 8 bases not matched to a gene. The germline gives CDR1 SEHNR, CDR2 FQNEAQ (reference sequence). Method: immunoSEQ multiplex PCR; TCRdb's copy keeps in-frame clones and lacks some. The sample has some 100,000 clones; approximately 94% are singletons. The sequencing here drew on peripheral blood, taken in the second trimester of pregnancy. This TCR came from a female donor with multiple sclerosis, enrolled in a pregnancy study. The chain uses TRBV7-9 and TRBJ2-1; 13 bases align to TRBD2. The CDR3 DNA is TGTGCCAGCAGCTACCAACTAGCGGGAGGGCCCGATGAGCAGTTCTTC. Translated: CASSYQLAGGPDEQFF.